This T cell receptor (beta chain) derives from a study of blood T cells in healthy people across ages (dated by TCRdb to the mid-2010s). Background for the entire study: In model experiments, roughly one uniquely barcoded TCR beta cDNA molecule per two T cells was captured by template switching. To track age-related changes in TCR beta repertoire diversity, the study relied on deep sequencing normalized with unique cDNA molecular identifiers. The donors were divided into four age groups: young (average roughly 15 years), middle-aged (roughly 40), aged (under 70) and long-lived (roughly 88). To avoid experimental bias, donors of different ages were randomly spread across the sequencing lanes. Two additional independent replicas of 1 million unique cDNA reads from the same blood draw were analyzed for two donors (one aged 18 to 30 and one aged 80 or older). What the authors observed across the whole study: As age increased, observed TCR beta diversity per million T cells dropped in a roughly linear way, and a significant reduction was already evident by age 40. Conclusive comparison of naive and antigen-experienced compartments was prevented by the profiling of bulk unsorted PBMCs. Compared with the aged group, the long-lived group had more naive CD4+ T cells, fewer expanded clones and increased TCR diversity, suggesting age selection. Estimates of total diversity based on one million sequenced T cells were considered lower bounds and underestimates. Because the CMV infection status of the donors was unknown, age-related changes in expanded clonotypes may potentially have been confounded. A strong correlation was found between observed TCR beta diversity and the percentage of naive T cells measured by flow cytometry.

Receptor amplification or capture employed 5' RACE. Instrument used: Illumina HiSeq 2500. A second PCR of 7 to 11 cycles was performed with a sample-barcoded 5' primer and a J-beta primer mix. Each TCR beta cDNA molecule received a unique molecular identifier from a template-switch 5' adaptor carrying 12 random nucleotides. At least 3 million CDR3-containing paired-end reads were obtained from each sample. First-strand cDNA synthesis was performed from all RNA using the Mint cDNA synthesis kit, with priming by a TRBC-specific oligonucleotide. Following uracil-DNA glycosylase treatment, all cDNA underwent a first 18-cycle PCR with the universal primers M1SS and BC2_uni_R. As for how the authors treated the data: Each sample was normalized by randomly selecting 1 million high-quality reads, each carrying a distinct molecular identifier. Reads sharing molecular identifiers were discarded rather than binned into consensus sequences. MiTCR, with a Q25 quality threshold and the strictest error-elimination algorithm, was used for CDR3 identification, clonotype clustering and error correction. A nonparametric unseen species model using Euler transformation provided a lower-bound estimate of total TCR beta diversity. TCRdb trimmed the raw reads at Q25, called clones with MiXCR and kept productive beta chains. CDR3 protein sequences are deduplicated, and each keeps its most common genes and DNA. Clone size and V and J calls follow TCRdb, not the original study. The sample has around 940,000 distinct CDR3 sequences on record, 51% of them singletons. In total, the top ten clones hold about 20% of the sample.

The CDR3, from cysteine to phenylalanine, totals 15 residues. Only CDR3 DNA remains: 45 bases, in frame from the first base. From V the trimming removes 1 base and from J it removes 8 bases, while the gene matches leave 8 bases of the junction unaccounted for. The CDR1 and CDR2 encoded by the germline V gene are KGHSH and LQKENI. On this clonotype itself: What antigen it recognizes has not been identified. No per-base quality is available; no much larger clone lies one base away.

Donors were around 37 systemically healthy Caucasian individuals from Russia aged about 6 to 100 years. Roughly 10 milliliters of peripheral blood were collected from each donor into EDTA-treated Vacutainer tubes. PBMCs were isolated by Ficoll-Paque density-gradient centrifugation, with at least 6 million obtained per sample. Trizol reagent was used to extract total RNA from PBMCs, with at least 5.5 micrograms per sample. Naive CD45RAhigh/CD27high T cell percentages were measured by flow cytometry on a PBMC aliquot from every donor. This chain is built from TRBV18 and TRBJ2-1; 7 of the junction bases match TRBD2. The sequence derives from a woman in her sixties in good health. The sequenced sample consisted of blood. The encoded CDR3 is CASSPRRTGGDEQFF. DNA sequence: TGTGCCAGCTCACCACGACGGACTGGGGGGGATGAGCAGTTCTTC.